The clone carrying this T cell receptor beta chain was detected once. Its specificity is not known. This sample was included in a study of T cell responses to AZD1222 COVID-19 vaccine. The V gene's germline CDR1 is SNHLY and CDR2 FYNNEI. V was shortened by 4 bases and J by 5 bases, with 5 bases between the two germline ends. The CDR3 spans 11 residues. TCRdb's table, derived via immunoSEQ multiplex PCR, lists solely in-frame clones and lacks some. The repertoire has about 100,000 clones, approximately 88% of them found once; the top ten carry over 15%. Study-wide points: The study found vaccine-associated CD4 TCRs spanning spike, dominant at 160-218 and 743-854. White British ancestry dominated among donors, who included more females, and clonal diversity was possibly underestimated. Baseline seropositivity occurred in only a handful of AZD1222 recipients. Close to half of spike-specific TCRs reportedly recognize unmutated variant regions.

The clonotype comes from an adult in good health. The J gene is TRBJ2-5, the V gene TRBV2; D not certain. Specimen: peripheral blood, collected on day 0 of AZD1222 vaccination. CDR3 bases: TGTGCCAGCAGTGTATGGGAGACCCAGTACTTC. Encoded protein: CASSVWETQYF.